The entry that follows covers one TCR beta chain sequence. These data are taken from a study of blood T cell repertoires in COVID-19. Study processing details: Estimates of nucleated cell counts were drawn from the amplification of reference gene primers. Measured with immunoSEQ multiplex PCR; TCRdb has only the in-frame clones, and not every one. V and J calls and clone size come straight from that table; D and trimming were deduced from the DNA. This table has 300,000 to 450,000 clones, 85% appearing once. The sample comprised peripheral blood. The sequence was collected from a woman between 18 and 29 years old with acute or convalescent COVID-19.

The CDR3 nucleotides read TGTGCCACCAGCGGCAGATTTCAGGGGAAGGGATCACCCCTCCACTTT. Protein sequence: CATSGRFQGKGSPLHF. The chain uses TRBV15 and TRBJ1-6; D may be TRBD1 (6 bases). The CDR3 spans 16 residues. V lost 5 bases and J 10 bases, leaving 21 bases between the germline ends. Per germline, CDR1 LNHNV and CDR2 YYDKDF (reference sequence).